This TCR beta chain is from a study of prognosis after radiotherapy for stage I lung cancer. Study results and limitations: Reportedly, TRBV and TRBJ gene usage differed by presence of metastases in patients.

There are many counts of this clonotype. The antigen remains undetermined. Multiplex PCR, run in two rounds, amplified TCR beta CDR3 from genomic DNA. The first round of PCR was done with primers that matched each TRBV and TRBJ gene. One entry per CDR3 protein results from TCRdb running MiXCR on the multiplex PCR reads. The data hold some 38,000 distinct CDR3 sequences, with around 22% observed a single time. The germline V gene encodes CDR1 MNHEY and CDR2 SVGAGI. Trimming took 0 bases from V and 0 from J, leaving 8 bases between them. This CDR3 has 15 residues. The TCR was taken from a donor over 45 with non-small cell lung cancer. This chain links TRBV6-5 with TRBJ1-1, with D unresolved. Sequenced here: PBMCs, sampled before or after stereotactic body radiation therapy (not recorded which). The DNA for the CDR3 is TGTGCCAGCAGTTACTCGGTCGGGATGAACACTGAAGCTTTCTTT. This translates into CASSYSVGMNTEAFF.